Only a few counts were recorded for the clone carrying this T cell receptor (beta chain). This beta chain came through as a stray read in a library set up for alpha chains, and its size says little. This entry comes from a study of spatial heterogeneity in lung cancer. V was pared by 4 bases and J by 9 bases, with 6 bases of the junction left unmatched. The CDR3 length is 13 residues. The germline gives CDR1 SGHTA, CDR2 FQGNSA. Every cDNA TCR molecule received its own unique molecular identifier. TCRdb itself ran the 5' RACE reads through MiXCR, one entry per CDR3 protein. The sample lists under 13,000 distinct CDR3 sequences; about 6.3% were seen once. Time point noted: sample taken at primary tumor resection. Unsorted samples of tumor, nontumor lung or frozen PBMC had their whole RNA sequenced. 72 TRACERx patients with early, untreated non-small cell lung cancer donated samples.

This TCR derives from a male donor with early-stage non-small cell lung cancer. The J gene is TRBJ2-1, the V gene TRBV7-2, with TRBD1 matching over 7 bases. The sample consisted of PBMCs, taken at surgery. CDR3 loop: CASSYNRGGEQFF. The DNA for the CDR3 is TGTGCCAGCAGCTACAACAGGGGCGGTGAGCAGTTCTTC.